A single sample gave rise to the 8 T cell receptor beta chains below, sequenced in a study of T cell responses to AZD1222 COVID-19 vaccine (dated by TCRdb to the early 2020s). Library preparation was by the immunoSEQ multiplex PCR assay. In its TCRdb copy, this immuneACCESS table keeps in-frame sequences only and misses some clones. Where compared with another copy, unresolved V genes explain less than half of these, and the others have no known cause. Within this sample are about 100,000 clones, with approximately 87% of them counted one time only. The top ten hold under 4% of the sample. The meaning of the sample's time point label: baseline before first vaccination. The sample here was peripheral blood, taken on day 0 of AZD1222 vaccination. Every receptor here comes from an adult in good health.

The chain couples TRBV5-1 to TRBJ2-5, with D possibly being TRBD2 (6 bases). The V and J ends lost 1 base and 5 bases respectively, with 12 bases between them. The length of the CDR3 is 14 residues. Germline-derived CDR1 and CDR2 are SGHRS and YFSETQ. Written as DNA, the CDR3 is TGCGCCAGCAGCTTGTTGCAGGAGGGGGAGACCCAGTACTTC. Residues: CASSLLQEGETQYF.

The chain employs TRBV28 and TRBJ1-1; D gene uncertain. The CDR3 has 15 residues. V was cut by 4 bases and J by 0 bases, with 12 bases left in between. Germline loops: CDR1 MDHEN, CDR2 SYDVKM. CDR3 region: CASSYGVQMNTEAFF. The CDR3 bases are TGTGCCAGCAGTTACGGGGTGCAAATGAACACTGAAGCTTTCTTT.

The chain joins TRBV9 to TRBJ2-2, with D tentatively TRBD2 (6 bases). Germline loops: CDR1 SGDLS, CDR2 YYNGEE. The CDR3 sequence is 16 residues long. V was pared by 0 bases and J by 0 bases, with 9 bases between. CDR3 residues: CASSVGSGANTGELFF. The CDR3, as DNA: TGTGCCAGCAGCGTAGGTTCGGGGGCGAACACCGGGGAGCTGTTTTTT.

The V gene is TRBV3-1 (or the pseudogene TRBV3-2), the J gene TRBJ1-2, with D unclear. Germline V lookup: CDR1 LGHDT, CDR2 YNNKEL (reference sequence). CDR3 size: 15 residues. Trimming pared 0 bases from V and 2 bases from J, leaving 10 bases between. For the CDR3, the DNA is TGTGCCAGCAGCCAAGAGTACAGAAGGAACTATGGCTACACCTTC. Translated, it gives CASSQEYRRNYGYTF.

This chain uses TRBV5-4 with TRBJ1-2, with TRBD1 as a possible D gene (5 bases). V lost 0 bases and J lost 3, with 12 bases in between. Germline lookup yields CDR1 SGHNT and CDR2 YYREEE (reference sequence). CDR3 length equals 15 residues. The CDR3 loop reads CASSLDSAGDYGYTF. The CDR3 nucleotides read TGTGCCAGCAGCTTGGATAGCGCGGGGGACTATGGCTACACCTTC.

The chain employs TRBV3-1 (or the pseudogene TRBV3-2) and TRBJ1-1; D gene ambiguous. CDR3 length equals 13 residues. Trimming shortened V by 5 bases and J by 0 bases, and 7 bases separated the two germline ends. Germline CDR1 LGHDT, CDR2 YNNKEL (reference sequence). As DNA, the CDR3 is TGTGCCAGCAGCAGGGTCATGAACACTGAAGCTTTCTTT. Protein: CASSRVMNTEAFF.

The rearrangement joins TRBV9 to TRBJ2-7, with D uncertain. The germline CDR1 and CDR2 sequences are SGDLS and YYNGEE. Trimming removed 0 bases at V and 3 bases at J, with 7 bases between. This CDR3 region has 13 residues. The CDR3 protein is CASSVDISYEQYF. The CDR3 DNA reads TGTGCCAGCAGCGTAGATATTAGCTACGAGCAGTACTTC.

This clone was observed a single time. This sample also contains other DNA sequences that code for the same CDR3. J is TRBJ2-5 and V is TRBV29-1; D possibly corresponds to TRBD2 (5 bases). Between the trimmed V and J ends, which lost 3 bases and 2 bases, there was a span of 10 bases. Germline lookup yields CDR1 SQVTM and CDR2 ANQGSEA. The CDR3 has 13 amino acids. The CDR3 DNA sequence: TGCAGCGTTGAGGGGAGAACTCAAGAGACCCAGTACTTC. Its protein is CSVEGRTQETQYF.